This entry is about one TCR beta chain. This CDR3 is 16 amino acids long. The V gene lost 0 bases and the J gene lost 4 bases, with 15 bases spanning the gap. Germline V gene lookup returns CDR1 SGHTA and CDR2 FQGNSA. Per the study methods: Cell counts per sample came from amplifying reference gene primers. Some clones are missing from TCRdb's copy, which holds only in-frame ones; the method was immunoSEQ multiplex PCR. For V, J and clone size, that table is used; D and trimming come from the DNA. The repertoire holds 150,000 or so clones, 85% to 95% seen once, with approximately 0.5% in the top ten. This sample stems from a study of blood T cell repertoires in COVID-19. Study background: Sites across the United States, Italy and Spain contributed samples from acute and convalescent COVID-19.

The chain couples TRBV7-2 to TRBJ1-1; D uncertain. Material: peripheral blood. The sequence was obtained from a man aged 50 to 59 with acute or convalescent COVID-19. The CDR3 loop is CASSLAGRAAGTEAFF. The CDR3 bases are TGTGCCAGCAGCTTAGCGGGCCGGGCCGCGGGCACTGAAGCTTTCTTT.